These 30 T cell receptor beta chains share one sample of origin, sequenced in a study of shared clonotypes between healthy human individuals. TCRdb's copy holds only in-frame clones and misses some; the assay was immunoSEQ multiplex PCR. Here the sample spans about 330,000 clones, about 74% being singletons. Specimen: memory CD4+ T cells sorted from blood. As to subset: CD45RA-negative fraction. The receptors were sampled from a young man in good health.

This chain joins TRBV5-1 and TRBJ1-4, with no clear D. The germline V gene has CDR1 SGHRS and CDR2 YFSETQ. The CDR3 contains 15 residues. The V gene lost 0 bases and the J gene lost 5 bases, with 11 bases spanning the gap. The chain's CDR3 is CASSLALQPNEKLFF. In nucleotides, the CDR3 is TGCGCCAGCAGCTTGGCCTTACAGCCGAATGAAAAACTGTTTTTT. Full variable domain (remainder filled in from reference TRBV5-1 and TRBJ1-4): KAGVTQTPRYLIKTRGQQVTLSCSPISGHRSVSWYQQTPGQGLQFLFEYFSETQRNKGNFPGRFSGRQFSNSRSEMNVSTLELGDSALYLCASSLALQPNEKLFFGSGTQLSVL.

The V call is TRBV27, the J call TRBJ2-1; 12 bases agree with TRBD2. Germline V CDR1 and CDR2: MNHEY, SMNVEV (reference sequence). This CDR3 is 16 amino acids long. V was pared by 5 bases and J by 6 bases, with 8 bases of the junction left unmatched. The CDR3, as DNA: TGTGCCAGCAGTCCAGGTCTAGCGGGAGGGCTCAATGAGCAGTTCTTC. Residues: CASSPGLAGGLNEQFF.

The chain uses TRBV19 and TRBJ1-2; 8 bases map to TRBD1. V shed 4 bases and J 8 bases; nucleotides not matched to a gene: 6. Germline V gene data show CDR1 as LNHDA and CDR2 as SQIVND (reference sequence). This CDR3 is built from 13 residues. CDR3 in DNA: TGTGCCAGTAGTACACGACAGGGGCTGGGCTACACCTTC. Translation: CASSTRQGLGYTF.

The chain links TRBV6-1 to TRBJ1-5; D call uncertain. In germline, CDR1 is MNHNS, CDR2 SASEGT. The length of the CDR3 is 13 residues. V lost 7 bases, J lost 4 bases, and 11 bases lay in between. The CDR3 region has the DNA TGTGCCAGCATCAGAGGTTCAAATCAGCCCCAGCATTTT. Residues: CASIRGSNQPQHF.

J is TRBJ2-5 and V is TRBV18; D gene uncertain. This CDR3 contains 15 residues. V lost 5 bases and J 0 bases, leaving 13 bases between the germline ends. Germline assignment: CDR1 KGHSH and CDR2 LQKENI. In DNA, the CDR3 is TGTGCCAGCTCAGCTGGGAATTCGTACCAAGAGACCCAGTACTTC. This sequence encodes CASSAGNSYQETQYF.

This clone was recorded only once. The chain joins TRBV30 to TRBJ2-2; D is ambiguous. The V end was cut by 4 bases, the J end by 5 bases, with 11 bases between. The CDR3 runs 13 residues. The germline CDR1 and CDR2 sequences are GTSNPN and SVGIG (reference sequence). CDR3 nucleotides: TGTGCCTGGACAAAAAGGGATACCGGGGAGCTGTTTTTT. Residues: CAWTKRDTGELFF.

The chain combines TRBV5-5 with TRBJ2-3, with 12 bases that match TRBD2. The CDR3 sequence is 15 residues long. Germline-derived CDR1 and CDR2 are SGHKS and YYEKEE (reference sequence). With 4 bases clipped from V and 2 bases from J, the junction kept 2 bases outside the gene matches. CDR3 coding DNA: TGTGCCAGCAGCAGGACTAGCGGGGTCACAGATACGCAGTATTTT. Protein sequence: CASSRTSGVTDTQYF.

The chain couples TRBV9 to TRBJ1-4, with 7 bases identical to TRBD1. Germline V gene sequence: CDR1 SGDLS, CDR2 YYNGEE. This CDR3 comprises 15 residues. V lost 5 bases, J lost 6 bases, and 10 bases stayed unmatched. CDR3 coding DNA: TGTGCCAGCAGTAAAGGAGGGACAGATTATGAAAAACTGTTTTTT. This sequence encodes CASSKGGTDYEKLFF.

This chain joins TRBV5-1 and TRBJ2-3; D is perhaps TRBD2 (6 bases). Per germline, CDR1 SGHRS and CDR2 YFSETQ. V gave up 0 bases and J gave up 3 bases, with 8 bases separating them. The CDR3 is 14 residues long. In nucleotides, the CDR3 is TGCGCCAGCAGCTTGGCCGGGGGTACAGATACGCAGTATTTT. Its translation: CASSLAGGTDTQYF.

The chain combines TRBV5-5 with TRBJ1-5; D unclear. From germline, CDR1 is SGHKS and CDR2 YYEKEE (reference sequence). The CDR3 is 15 residues long. Trimming removed 0 bases from V and 0 bases from J, with 7 bases in between. CDR3 sequence: CASSLGSSSNQPQHF. CDR3 coding DNA: TGTGCCAGCAGCTTGGGAAGTAGTAGCAATCAGCCCCAGCATTTT.

This chain joins TRBV27 and TRBJ2-1, with D perhaps matching TRBD1 or TRBD2 (6 bases each). Germline assignment: CDR1 MNHEY and CDR2 SMNVEV (reference sequence). There are 18 residues in the CDR3. V lost 5 bases and J 5 bases, leaving 25 bases between the germline ends. CDR3 in DNA: TGTGCCAGCAGTCTAGGTAGGGGGGCGCAGGTTTTCCACAATGAGCAGTTCTTC. Its protein is CASSLGRGAQVFHNEQFF.

This clone was observed a single time. The J gene is TRBJ2-1, the V gene TRBV29-1, with D perhaps matching TRBD1 (6 bases). V was trimmed by 3 bases and J by 10 bases, leaving 13 bases between them. Germline V gives CDR1 SQVTM, CDR2 ANQGSEA. This CDR3 spans 12 amino acids. For the CDR3, the DNA is TGCAGCGTTGAGAGAGGAGGACAGGAGCAGTTCTTC. Its protein is CSVERGGQEQFF.

This clone occurred once. The chain links TRBV4-1 to TRBJ1-1; the match to TRBD1 covers 10 bases. The CDR3 runs to 14 residues. The germline V gene encodes CDR1 MGHRA and CDR2 YSYEKL. V shed 5 bases, J shed 5 bases, and the junction held 5 bases outside the gene matches. The CDR3 nucleotides read TGCGCCAGCAGCGGACAGGGGGGTTGGACTGAAGCTTTCTTT. It yields the protein CASSGQGGWTEAFF.

The chain uses TRBV2 and TRBJ1-2; 9 bases agree with TRBD1. The ends lost 6 bases at V and 6 bases at J; junction bases unmatched: 5. Germline V lookup: CDR1 SNHLY, CDR2 FYNNEI. CDR3 length: 13 amino acids. CDR3 sequence (DNA): TGTGCCAGCAGCCCGGACAGGGGCGATGGCTACACCTTC. This translates into CASSPDRGDGYTF.

In nucleotides, the CDR3 is TGTGCCAGCAGACGATCAGGGGCGAGCAATCAGCCCCAGCATTTT. As protein: CASRRSGASNQPQHF. The chain combines TRBV6-5 with TRBJ1-5, with a weak D call TRBD1 (6 bases). The CDR3 totals 15 residues. With 6 bases removed from V and 1 base from J, the gap between germline ends came to 13 bases. Germline CDR1 reads MNHEY; CDR2 reads SVGAGI.

Regarding this clone: Other DNA sequences within the sample encode an identical CDR3. The genes are TRBV2 and TRBJ1-5, with D hard to call. The CDR3 loop spans 11 amino acids. CDR1 SNHLY and CDR2 FYNNEI come from the germline V gene. The ends were cut back, 4 bases at V and 7 bases at J, with 5 bases in the middle. CDR3 sequence (DNA): TGTGCCAGCAGTGTGGGGCAGCCCCAGCATTTT. It specifies CASSVGQPQHF.

The V and J genes are TRBV21-1 and TRBJ2-7; the D call in the table, TRBD1, was not verified against the DNA. TRBV21-1 is a pseudogene locus. The length of the CDR3 is 15 residues. This CDR3 is CASSPHGQGAGEQYF. The DNA for the CDR3 is TGTGCCAGCAGCCCCCATGGACAGGGGGCAGGCGAGCAGTACTTC.

The rearrangement links TRBV27 to TRBJ2-3, with 7 bases aligning to TRBD1. This CDR3 contains 14 residues. V was clipped by 10 bases and J by 1 base; unmatched bases: 8. Germline lookup yields CDR1 MNHEY and CDR2 SMNVEV (reference sequence). DNA for the CDR3: TGTGCCACCCGCCGGGACAGCCGCACAGATACGCAGTATTTT. It yields the protein CATRRDSRTDTQYF.

DNA of the CDR3: TGTGCCTGGAGTTTGGCTGGCACAGATACGCAGTATTTT. Protein product: CAWSLAGTDTQYF. The chain uses TRBV30 and TRBJ2-3; D is ambiguous. The germline CDR1 and CDR2 sequences are GTSNPN and SVGIG (reference sequence). The CDR3 consists of 13 residues. Between the trimmed V and J ends, which lost 2 bases and 1 base, there was a span of 7 bases.

The rearrangement links TRBV7-2 to TRBJ1-4; 9 positions agree with TRBD1. Germline assignment: CDR1 SGHTA and CDR2 FQGNSA. Trimming took 5 bases from V and 8 from J; bases not matched to a gene: 9. The CDR3 contains 15 residues. CDR3 nucleotide sequence: TGTGCCAGCAGCCCACGACAGGGGGGTTACGAAAAACTGTTTTTT. Its protein is CASSPRQGGYEKLFF.

This clone showed up just a few times. The V and J genes are TRBV5-4 and TRBJ2-3; D perhaps matches TRBD2 (5 bases). Germline CDR1 reads SGHNT; CDR2 reads YYREEE (reference sequence). The V gene lost 6 bases and the J gene lost 4 bases, with 15 bases spanning the gap. The CDR3 covers 14 residues. The CDR3 region is CASMGGSGSDTQYF. CDR3 nucleotides: TGTGCCAGCATGGGTGGGAGTGGGTCAGATACGCAGTATTTT.

The sample holds one count of this clone. The CDR3 loop reads CASVDRAGEAFF. CDR3 in DNA: TGTGCCAGTGTTGACAGGGCAGGTGAAGCTTTCTTT. This chain joins TRBV19 and TRBJ1-1; TRBD1 matches at 7 bases. CDR3 length: 12 residues. V trimming: 8 bases; J trimming: 7 bases; junction bases outside the gene matches: 7. Germline CDR1 reads LNHDA; CDR2 reads SQIVND (reference sequence).

This clone was detected a few times. The chain employs TRBV5-5 and TRBJ2-2; no definite D call. Germline V lookup: CDR1 SGHKS, CDR2 YYEKEE (reference sequence). Trimming left V 3 bases short and J 4 bases short, with 13 bases between. The length of the CDR3 is 15 residues. The CDR3 DNA reads TGTGCCAGCAGCTCAGTTGGTTTTTTCACCGGGGAGCTGTTTTTT. Its protein product is CASSSVGFFTGELFF.

The chain is built from TRBV6-1 and TRBJ2-5; D might be TRBD2 (5 bases). Germline V lookup: CDR1 MNHNS, CDR2 SASEGT. Trimming pared 5 bases from V and 1 base from J, leaving 8 bases between. CDR3 size: 13 residues. The CDR3 region is CASSLAAQETQYF. In DNA, the CDR3 is TGTGCCAGCAGTCTAGCTGCCCAAGAGACCCAGTACTTC.

As DNA, the CDR3 is TGTGCCAGCAGTGGTAGCGGGAGCACCGGGGAGCTGTTTTTT. Translated, it gives CASSGSGSTGELFF. This chain joins TRBV6-4 and TRBJ2-2; 9 bases line up with TRBD2. This CDR3 is built from 14 residues. The junction had 1 base not matched to a gene; V was cut back by 4 bases and J by 4 bases. The V gene's germline CDR1 is MRHNA and CDR2 SNTAGT.

This chain joins TRBV28 and TRBJ2-7; perhaps TRBD2 as D (7 bases). CDR1 and CDR2 from the germline V gene are MDHEN and SYDVKM. V lost 6 bases, J lost 0 bases, and 21 bases lay in between. CDR3 length: 17 residues. CDR3 region: CASRTQGAGPNSYEQYF. The CDR3 DNA is TGTGCCAGCAGGACACAGGGAGCGGGGCCTAACTCCTACGAGCAGTACTTC. The variable domain in full, completed from reference TRBV28 and TRBJ2-7, reads DVKVTQSSRYLVKRTGEKVFLECVQDMDHENMFWYRQDPGLGLRLIYFSYDVKMKEKGDIPEGYSVSREKKERFSLILESASTNQTSMYLCASRTQGAGPNSYEQYFGPGTRLTVT.

The rearrangement links TRBV6-6 to TRBJ1-5; D gene uncertain. The CDR3 is made up of 14 amino acids. The germline V gene encodes CDR1 MNHNY and CDR2 SVGAGI (reference sequence). Trimming removed 2 bases from V and 2 bases from J, with 7 bases in between. CDR3 nucleotides: TGTGCCAGCAGTTACACGCAGGGCAATCAGCCCCAGCATTTT. Translated: CASSYTQGNQPQHF.

The V and J genes are TRBV28 and TRBJ2-7; a possible D gene is TRBD1 (6 bases). The CDR3 covers 16 residues. The germline gives CDR1 MDHEN, CDR2 SYDVKM. Trimming left V 1 base short and J 1 base short, with 14 bases between. The CDR3 coding sequence is TGTGCCAGCAGTTTATTCGAACAGGGTGGGTCCTACGAGCAGTACTTC. Translation: CASSLFEQGGSYEQYF.

On this clone: The identical CDR3 is also encoded by other nucleotide sequences in the sample. The chain employs TRBV18 and TRBJ2-5, with TRBD1 matching 7 bases. Germline loops: CDR1 KGHSH, CDR2 LQKENI. CDR3 length: 15 amino acids. V lost 1 base, J lost 1 base, and 3 bases stayed unmatched. The CDR3 DNA is TGTGCCAGCTCACCACGGGACAGCTCCCAAGAGACCCAGTACTTC. It is translated as CASSPRDSSQETQYF.

The chain has TRBV27 and TRBJ2-5; TRBD1 matches 11 bases. The germline V gene encodes CDR1 MNHEY and CDR2 SMNVEV (reference sequence). V was pared by 0 bases and J by 5 bases, with 8 bases of the junction left unmatched. There are 17 residues in the CDR3. CDR3 in amino acids: CASSLSRTGGGYETQYF. The CDR3 DNA is TGTGCCAGCAGTTTATCCAGGACAGGGGGCGGGTACGAGACCCAGTACTTC.